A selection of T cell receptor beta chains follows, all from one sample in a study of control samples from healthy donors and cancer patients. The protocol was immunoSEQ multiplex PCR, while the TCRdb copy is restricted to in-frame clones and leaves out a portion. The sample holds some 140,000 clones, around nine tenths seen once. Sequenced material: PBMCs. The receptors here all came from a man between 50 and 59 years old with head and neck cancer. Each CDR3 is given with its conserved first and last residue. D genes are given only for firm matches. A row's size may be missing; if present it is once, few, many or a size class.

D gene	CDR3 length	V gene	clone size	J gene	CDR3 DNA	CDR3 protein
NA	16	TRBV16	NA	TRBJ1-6	TGTGCCAGCAGCCAATCGCCGGGGACTTCGGATTCACCCCTCCACTTT	CASSQSPGTSDSPLHF
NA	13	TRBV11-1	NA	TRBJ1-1	TGTGCCAGCAGCTTAAATAGGGACCCTGAAGCTTTCTTT	CASSLNRDPEAFF
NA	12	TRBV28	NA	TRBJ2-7	TGTGCCAGCAGTTTAATTGAGGGGGAGCAGTACTTC	CASSLIEGEQYF
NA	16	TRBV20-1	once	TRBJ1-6	TGCAGTGCTAGTAAAATGGGGAGGGCCTATAATTCACCCCTCCACTTT	CSASKMGRAYNSPLHF
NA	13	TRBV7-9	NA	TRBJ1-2	TGTGCCAGCAGCTCCCCACCAAACTATGGCTACACCTTC	CASSSPPNYGYTF
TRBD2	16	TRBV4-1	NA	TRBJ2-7	TGCGCCAGCAGCCAAGATTTAGCGGGGGACTCCTACGAGCAGTACTTC	CASSQDLAGDSYEQYF
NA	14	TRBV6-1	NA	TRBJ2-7	TGTGCCAGCAGTGAAGACCCCCGCTCCTACGAGCAGTACTTC	CASSEDPRSYEQYF
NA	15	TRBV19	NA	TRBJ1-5	TGTGCCAGTAGTATACGGACAGCGCCTAATCAGCCCCAGCATTTT	CASSIRTAPNQPQHF
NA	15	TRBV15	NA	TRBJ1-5	TGTGCCACCAGCAGGGCGGGGGTTAACAATCAGCCCCAGCATTTT	CATSRAGVNNQPQHF
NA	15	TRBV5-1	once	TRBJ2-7	TGCGCCAGCAGCTTGCGCGAGGGTTCCCTCGGCGAGCAGTACTTC	CASSLREGSLGEQYF
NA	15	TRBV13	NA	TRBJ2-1	TGTGCCAGCAGCCAGGGGGGGAGCTCCTACAATGAGCAGTTCTTC	CASSQGGSSYNEQFF
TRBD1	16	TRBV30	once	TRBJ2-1	TGTGCCTGGAGTTTAAGGATCCAGGGGGCTGGAAATGAGCAGTTCTTC	CAWSLRIQGAGNEQFF
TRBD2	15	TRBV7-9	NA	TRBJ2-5	TGTGCCAGCAGCGATCGAGGCGGCGGGGGGACAACCCAGTACTTC	CASSDRGGGGTTQYF
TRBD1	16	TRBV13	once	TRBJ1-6	TGTGCCAGCAGCTTACGAGTGGTCAGGGGGGGTTCACCCCTCCACTTT	CASSLRVVRGGSPLHF
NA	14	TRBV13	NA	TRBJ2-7	TGTGCCAGCAGCTTTATAGCGGTCTCCTACGAGCAGTACTTC	CASSFIAVSYEQYF
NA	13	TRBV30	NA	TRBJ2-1	TGTGCCTTTGACAGGAGCTCCTACAATGAGCAGTTCTTC	CAFDRSSYNEQFF
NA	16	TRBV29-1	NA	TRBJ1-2	TGCAGCGTAGCCCCTTGGGGTCTTTCCGTCAACTATGGCTACACCTTC	CSVAPWGLSVNYGYTF
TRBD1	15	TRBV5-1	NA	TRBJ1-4	TGCGCCAGCAGCCCGGACAGGGAGGGGTCTGAAAAACTGTTTTTT	CASSPDREGSEKLFF
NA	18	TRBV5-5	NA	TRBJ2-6	TGTGCCAGCAGTTCGCTGGAGGGCCAAGGCTCTGGGGCCAACGTCCTGACTTTC	CASSSLEGQGSGANVLTF
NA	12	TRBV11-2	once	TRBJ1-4	TGTGCCAGCAGCTTAGATCGGACAAAACTGTTTTTT	CASSLDRTKLFF
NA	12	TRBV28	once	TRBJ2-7	TGTGCCAGCGGCGGCATCCTACGAGAGCAGTACTTC	CASGGILREQYF
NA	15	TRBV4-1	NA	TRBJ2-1	TGCGCCAGCAGCCAAGATCGGGGCAGGGGAAGTGAGCAGTTCTTC	CASSQDRGRGSEQFF